Listed here is a single T cell receptor beta chain. Antigen specificity is unknown. These data are taken from a study of PD-1 blockade in classical Hodgkin lymphoma. Study-wide findings and caveats: CD4+ but not CD8+ TCR diversity rose significantly by C4D1.

With no exception, relapse followed autologous stem cell transplantation in all patients, and brentuximab vedotin exposure varied. The repertoire was sequenced with immunoSEQ multiplex PCR; TCRdb's copy has only in-frame clones and lacks some. The sample carries over 85,000 clones, roughly four fifths recorded once. From germline, CDR1 is SGHAT and CDR2 FQNNGV. V lost 1 base to trimming and J lost 2 bases, with 9 bases between them. CDR3 length equals 14 residues. The chain couples TRBV11-2 to TRBJ2-7, with D possibly TRBD2 on 5 matching bases. The TCR originated in a human donor with classical Hodgkin lymphoma. This specimen was peripheral blood mononuclear cells (PBMCs), taken before the second cycle of nivolumab. The CDR3 here is CASSLAGTTYEQYF. The CDR3 bases are TGTGCCAGCAGCTTAGCGGGAACCACCTACGAGCAGTACTTC.